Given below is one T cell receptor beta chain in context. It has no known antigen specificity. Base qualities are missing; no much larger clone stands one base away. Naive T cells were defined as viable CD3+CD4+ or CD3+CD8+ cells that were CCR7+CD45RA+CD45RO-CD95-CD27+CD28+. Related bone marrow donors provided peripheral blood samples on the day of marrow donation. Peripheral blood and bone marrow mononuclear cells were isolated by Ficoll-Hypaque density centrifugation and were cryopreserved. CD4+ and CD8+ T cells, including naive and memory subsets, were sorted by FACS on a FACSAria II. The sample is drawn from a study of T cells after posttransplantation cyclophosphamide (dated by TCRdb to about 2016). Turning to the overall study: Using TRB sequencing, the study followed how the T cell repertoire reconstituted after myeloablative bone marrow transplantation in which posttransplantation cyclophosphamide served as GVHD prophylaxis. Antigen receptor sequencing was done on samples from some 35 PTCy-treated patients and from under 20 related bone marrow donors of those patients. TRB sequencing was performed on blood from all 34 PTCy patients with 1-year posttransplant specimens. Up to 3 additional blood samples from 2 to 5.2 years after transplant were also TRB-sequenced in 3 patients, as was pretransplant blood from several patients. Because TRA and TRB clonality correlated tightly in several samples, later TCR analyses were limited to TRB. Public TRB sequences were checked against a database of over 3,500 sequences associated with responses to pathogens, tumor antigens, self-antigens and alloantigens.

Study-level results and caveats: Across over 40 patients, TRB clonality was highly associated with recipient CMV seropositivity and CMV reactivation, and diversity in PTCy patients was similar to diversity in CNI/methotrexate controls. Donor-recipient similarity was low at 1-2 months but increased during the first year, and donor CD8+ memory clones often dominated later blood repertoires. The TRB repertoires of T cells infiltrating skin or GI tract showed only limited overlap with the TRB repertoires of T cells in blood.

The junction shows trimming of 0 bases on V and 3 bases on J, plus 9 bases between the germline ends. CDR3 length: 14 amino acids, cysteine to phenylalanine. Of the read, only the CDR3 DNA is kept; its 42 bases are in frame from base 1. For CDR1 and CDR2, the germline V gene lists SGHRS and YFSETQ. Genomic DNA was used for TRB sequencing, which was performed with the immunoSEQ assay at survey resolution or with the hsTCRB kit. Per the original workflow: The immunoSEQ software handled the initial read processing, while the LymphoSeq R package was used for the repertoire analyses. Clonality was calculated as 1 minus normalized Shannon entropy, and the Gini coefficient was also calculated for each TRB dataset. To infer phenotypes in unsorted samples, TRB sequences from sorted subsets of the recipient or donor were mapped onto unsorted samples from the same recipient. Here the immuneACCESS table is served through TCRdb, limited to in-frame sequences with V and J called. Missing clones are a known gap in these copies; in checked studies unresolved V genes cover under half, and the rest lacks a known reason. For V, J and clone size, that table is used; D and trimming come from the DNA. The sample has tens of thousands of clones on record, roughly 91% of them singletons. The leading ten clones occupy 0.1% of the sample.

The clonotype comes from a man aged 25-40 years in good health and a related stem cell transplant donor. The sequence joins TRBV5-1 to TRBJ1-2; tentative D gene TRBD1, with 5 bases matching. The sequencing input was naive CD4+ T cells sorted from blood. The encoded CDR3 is CASSLAGGDYGYTF. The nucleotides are TGCGCCAGCAGCTTGGCCGGGGGTGACTATGGCTACACCTTC.